The 4 T cell receptor beta chains reported below all come from one sample, sequenced in a study of OX40 agonist ivuxolimab in advanced cancers. Some clones are missing from TCRdb's copy, which holds only in-frame ones; the method was immunoSEQ multiplex PCR. The data contain tens of thousands of clones, roughly three quarters of them singletons. Sample: CD4+ or CD8+ T cells sorted from blood, taken in a trial of the OX40 agonist ivuxolimab. Source of these receptors: an adult with an advanced solid tumor such as melanoma, head and neck, liver or kidney cancer.

The chain couples TRBV19 to TRBJ2-2, with TRBD2 identical over 8 bases. CDR1 LNHDA and CDR2 SQIVND come from the germline V gene (reference sequence). The CDR3 has 15 residues. Trimming at V came to 3 bases and at J to 7 bases, leaving 7 bases not matched to a gene. The CDR3 protein is CASSIAQRGNGELFF. DNA of the CDR3: TGTGCCAGTAGTATTGCCCAGCGGGGGAACGGGGAGCTGTTTTTT. Drawing the rest from reference TRBV19 and TRBJ2-2, the complete variable domain is DGGITQSPKYLFRKEGQNVTLSCEQNLNHDAMYWYRQDPGQGLRLIYYSQIVNDFQKGDIAEGYSVSREKKESFPLTVTSAQKNPTAFYLCASSIAQRGNGELFFGEGSRLTVL.

This clone is deemed medium-sized (0.01 to 0.1%). The CDR3 here is CATLTAVYGYTF. The CDR3 coding sequence is TGTGCCACCTTGACGGCCGTCTATGGCTACACCTTC. This chain links TRBV6-1 with TRBJ1-2; no firm D call. The germline V and J ends were trimmed by 10 bases and 4 bases, with 13 bases remaining between them. CDR3 length: 12 amino acids. Germline CDR1 is MNHNS and CDR2 is SASEGT.

The gene calls are TRBV5-1 and TRBJ2-3; no reliable D call. The V end was cut by 4 bases, the J end by 0 bases, with 15 bases between. Germline CDR1 SGHRS, CDR2 YFSETQ. The CDR3 loop spans 16 amino acids. CDR3 bases: TGCGCCAGCAGCCCGGAAGGCGGACGCAGCACAGATACGCAGTATTTT. It yields the protein CASSPEGGRSTDTQYF.

V and J are TRBV6-5 and TRBJ2-2; a possible D gene is TRBD2 (6 bases). The CDR3 loop spans 14 amino acids. Germline lookup yields CDR1 MNHEY and CDR2 SVGAGI. With 2 bases removed from V and 5 bases from J, the gap between germline ends came to 9 bases. The CDR3, as DNA: TGTGCCAGCAGTTACGCCGGGGGAACCGGGGAGCTGTTTTTT. Translating gives CASSYAGGTGELFF.